What follows describes a single T cell receptor (beta chain). This record belongs to a study of blood T cell repertoires in COVID-19. Study summary: Donors in the United States, Italy and Spain gave samples during acute or convalescent COVID-19. PBMCs, B-cell-depleted T cells, or T cells provided the cDNA or gDNA that made up the material.

Seattle patients were enrolled while actively infected and followed longitudinally. Trimming cost V 5 bases and J 8 bases; bases outside gene matches: 17. The CDR3 has 17 amino acids. Germline CDR1 and CDR2: LGHNT and FRNRAP. Per the study methods: Cell counts per sample came from amplifying reference gene primers. TCRdb's copy holds only in-frame clones and misses some; the assay was immunoSEQ multiplex PCR. That table is the source of V, J and clone size, and D and trimming were worked out from the DNA. The sample includes 110,000 or so clones, around 83% of them seen just once. This clonotype was sampled from a woman aged 60-70 years with COVID-19, enrolled during active disease. The rearrangement links TRBV12-5 to TRBJ2-3, with 9 bases that match TRBD1. Material: peripheral blood. CDR3 nucleotide sequence: TGTGCTAGTGGTCCCCCGGGACAGGGATCGGGTTCGGGTACGCAGTATTTT. This sequence encodes CASGPPGQGSGSGTQYF. Variable domain in full (rest from reference TRBV12-5 and TRBJ2-3): DARVTQTPRHKVTEMGQEVTMRCQPILGHNTVFWYRQTMMQGLELLAYFRNRAPLDDSGMPKDRFSAEMPDATLATLKIQPSEPRDSAVYFCASGPPGQGSGSGTQYFGPGTRLTVL.